The clone carrying this T cell receptor beta chain was recorded a few times. Its antigen is currently unknown. The data derive from a study of cytomegalovirus exposure and HLA in healthy donors. Across the whole study: Early release data held 75 million to 90 million unique TCRs from HLA-typed donors. Study observations and caveats: Among TCR sequences, most were rare, though some public TCRs appeared in many donors. Earlier analysis looked at TCR beta V segments, and most were productive about 90% or about 30% of the time.

PCR amplification relied on 60 Vbeta primers (plus 13 Jbeta primers). Profiling relied on immunoSEQ multiplex PCR, and the TCRdb table lists in-frame clones only, not all of them. The top ten hold approximately 1.7% of the sample, which has about 130,000 clones, just over 75% seen once. V shed 2 bases, J shed 0 bases, and the junction held 10 bases outside the gene matches. CDR1 is SNHLY and CDR2 is FYNNEI in the germline V gene. The CDR3 spans 19 residues. The sequence derives from a woman in her fifties or sixties in good health and CMV-seronegative. This chain joins TRBV2 and TRBJ2-4, with 10 bases lining up with TRBD1. The source material was PBMCs. The CDR3 sequence: CASSEWTGGSKLAKNIQYF. CDR3 in DNA: TGTGCCAGCAGTGAATGGACAGGGGGATCGAAACTAGCCAAAAACATTCAGTACTTC.